One sample yielded the 30 T cell receptor beta chains listed below, sequenced in a study of T cells in Graves' hyperthyroidism and ophthalmopathy. RNA transcripts were the template for amplifying TCR beta CDR3 regions. HTBI primers were the set used in a first-round RT-PCR of the TCR CDR3. TCRdb itself ran the multiplex PCR reads through MiXCR, one entry per CDR3 protein. This sample carries hundreds of thousands of distinct CDR3 sequences, around 16% of them seen once, and the ten largest clones take 3.8%. The sample taken for sequencing was blood. These receptors were taken from a woman under 40 with Graves' hyperthyroidism.

This clonotype was detected a few times. The chain uses TRBV6-5 and TRBJ1-4, with D unclear. Germline values: CDR1 MNHEY, CDR2 SVGAGI. This CDR3 is 15 amino acids long. Trimming pared 0 bases from V and 4 bases from J, leaving 9 bases between. The CDR3 nucleotides are TGTGCCAGCAGTTACTCTTCATGGAGTAATGAAAAACTGTTTTTT. Translation: CASSYSSWSNEKLFF.

This clonotype was seen at least ten times. The genes are TRBV7-3 and TRBJ2-7; 8 nucleotides align to TRBD1. V trimming: 1 base; J trimming: 3 bases; junction bases outside the gene matches: 8. Germline CDR1 is SGHTA and CDR2 is FQGTGA. This CDR3 spans 16 amino acids. The CDR3 is CASSLIGTGRIYEQYF. The CDR3 coding sequence is TGTGCCAGCAGCTTAATCGGGACAGGTCGAATCTACGAGCAGTACTTC.

This chain joins TRBV9 and TRBJ2-1; no clear D. The ends were cut back, 0 bases at V and 6 bases at J, with 10 bases in the middle. Germline V lookup: CDR1 SGDLS, CDR2 YYNGEE. CDR3 size: 14 residues. The CDR3 is CASSVEVVGNEQFF. CDR3 bases: TGTGCCAGCAGCGTAGAGGTAGTGGGCAATGAGCAGTTCTTC.

The chain joins TRBV10-3 to TRBJ2-7; 12 nucleotides align to TRBD1. CDR1 is ENHRY and CDR2 is SYGVKD in the germline V gene. The CDR3 totals 14 residues. V shed 5 bases and J 5 bases; nucleotides not matched to a gene: 4. CDR3 region: CAISRDRGHNEQYF. CDR3 DNA: TGTGCCATCAGTCGGGACAGGGGGCACAACGAGCAGTACTTC.

The rearrangement joins TRBV10-3 to TRBJ2-3; the match to TRBD2 covers 11 bases. CDR3 length: 19 amino acids. Germline CDR1 and CDR2: ENHRY and SYGVKD. V was clipped by 5 bases and J by 2 bases; unmatched bases: 15. The CDR3 is CAISRDLGSGRGYTDTQYF. The CDR3, as DNA: TGTGCCATCAGTCGGGATTTGGGTAGCGGGAGGGGGTACACAGATACGCAGTATTTT.

This clonotype occurred many times. CDR3 coding DNA: TGTGCCAGCAGTTTCCCCGACAGGGTGGATGGCTACACCTTC. This translates into CASSFPDRVDGYTF. V and J are TRBV28 and TRBJ1-2, with 7 bases lining up with TRBD1. CDR1 and CDR2 (germline): MDHEN, SYDVKM. The CDR3 length is 14 residues. V shed 3 bases and J 6 bases; nucleotides not matched to a gene: 7.

This clonotype has a single count. This CDR3 reads CASSPRGSGVVDEQYF. CDR3 nucleotides: TGTGCCAGCAGCCCCCGGGGGTCGGGAGTGGTTGACGAGCAGTACTTC. The genes are TRBV7-6 and TRBJ2-7; weak D call: TRBD2 (6 bases). V was shortened by 5 bases and J by 5 bases, with 22 bases between the two germline ends. Looked up from germline, CDR1 is SGHVS and CDR2 is FNYEAQ. This CDR3 comprises 16 residues.

This clonotype was counted many times. The gene calls are TRBV7-3 and TRBJ2-7; 8 bases line up with TRBD1. V shed 5 bases, J shed 3 bases, and the junction held 3 bases outside the gene matches. The CDR3 is 13 residues long. The germline V gene has CDR1 SGHTA and CDR2 FQGTGA. DNA of the CDR3: TGTGCCAGCAGCGTCGGGACAGGCTACGAGCAGTACTTC. It specifies CASSVGTGYEQYF. The variable domain in full, with the rest retrieved from reference TRBV7-3 and TRBJ2-7, is GAGVSQTPSNKVTEKGKYVELRCDPISGHTALYWYRQSLGQGPEFLIYFQGTGAADDSGLPNDRFFAVRPEGSVSTLKIQRTERGDSAVYLCASSVGTGYEQYFGPGTRLTVT.

This clonotype was observed many times. The chain couples TRBV7-9 to TRBJ2-3; D is unclear. Trimming stripped 1 base from V and 2 bases from J, with 7 bases between. Germline loops: CDR1 SEHNR, CDR2 FQNEAQ (reference sequence). This CDR3 spans 14 amino acids. CDR3 coding DNA: TGTGCCAGCAGCTTAGTGGGCGCCACAGATACGCAGTATTTT. Translated, it gives CASSLVGATDTQYF.

The chain is built from TRBV18 and TRBJ1-3; TRBD1 matches at 7 bases. This CDR3 spans 13 amino acids. CDR1 is KGHSH, CDR2 LQKENI, per germline. Trimming removed 3 bases from V and 10 bases from J; junction bases left unmatched: 6. The CDR3 bases are TGTGCCAGCTCACCGGGACAGAAAGAGACCATATATTTT. Translation gives CASSPGQKETIYF.

In its sample, this clonotype was seen many times. The chain recombines TRBV28 with TRBJ1-4; 9 nucleotides match TRBD1. The CDR3 contains 15 residues. The junction had 13 bases not matched to a gene; V was cut back by 10 bases and J by 7 bases. Germline loops: CDR1 MDHEN, CDR2 SYDVKM. CDR3 in DNA: TGTGCCACCCACCGAACCGGGACAGGGAGTGAAAAACTGTTTTTT. It translates to CATHRTGTGSEKLFF.

This clonotype was detected many times. The gene calls are TRBV5-1 and TRBJ2-2; D gene uncertain. The V gene's germline CDR1 is SGHRS and CDR2 YFSETQ. V lost 4 bases, J lost 5 bases, and 9 bases lay in between. CDR3 size: 13 residues. This CDR3 reads CASSPSATGELFF. As DNA, the CDR3 is TGCGCCAGCAGCCCAAGTGCGACCGGGGAGCTGTTTTTT.

This clonotype appeared many times. V is TRBV2 and J is TRBJ1-2; TRBD1 aligns across 11 bases. Germline CDR1 and CDR2: SNHLY and FYNNEI. Trimming at V came to 6 bases and at J to 6 bases, leaving 6 bases not matched to a gene. The CDR3 contains 14 residues. The CDR3: CASRERTGGDGYTF. In DNA, the CDR3 is TGTGCCAGCAGGGAGAGGACAGGGGGCGATGGCTACACCTTC. Full variable domain (rest looked up from reference TRBV2 and TRBJ1-2): EPEVTQTPSHQVTQMGQEVILRCVPISNHLYFYWYRQILGQKVEFLVSFYNNEISEKSEIFDDQFSVERPDGSNFTLKIRSTKLEDSAMYFCASRERTGGDGYTFGSGTRLTVV.

This clonotype was counted many times. The rearrangement uses TRBV6-1 and TRBJ1-5, with D possibly TRBD1 on 5 matching bases. Germline V gives CDR1 MNHNS, CDR2 SASEGT. This CDR3 is built from 14 residues. V shed 6 bases and J shed 1 base, with 10 bases lying between them. The CDR3 protein is CASSSEGSNQPQHF. Here the CDR3 DNA reads TGTGCCAGCAGCTCCGAGGGGAGCAATCAGCCCCAGCATTTT.

This clonotype was seen more than once but under ten times. The chain is built from TRBV6-2 or TRBV6-3 and TRBJ1-4, with 9 bases that match TRBD1. CDR1 and CDR2 (germline): MNHEY, SVGEGT. Trimming removed 6 bases from V and 8 bases from J; junction bases left unmatched: 7. This CDR3 has 14 amino acids. CDR3 DNA: TGTGCCAGCAGCCGGGACAGGGATGGAGAAAAACTGTTTTTT. This translates into CASSRDRDGEKLFF.

This clonotype appeared a few times. It may be a read error: a sequence one base away is much more abundant. J is TRBJ2-1 and V is TRBV2; 8 bases map to TRBD2. Germline-derived CDR1 and CDR2 are SNHLY and FYNNEI. The CDR3 spans 14 residues. CDR3 nucleotide sequence: TGTACCAGCAAAACGGGAGGGCCCTACAATGAGCAGTTCTTC. Protein product: CTSKTGGPYNEQFF.

On this clonotype itself: A single base separates this from a much larger clone, so it may be a read error. The chain combines TRBV7-3 with TRBJ2-1, with D possibly matching TRBD1 (6 bases). The CDR3 is 14 residues long. The germline V and J ends were trimmed by 5 bases and 4 bases, with 12 bases remaining between them. Germline V CDR1 and CDR2: SGHTA, FQGTGA. This CDR3 reads CASSHLDSYNEQFF. CDR3 in DNA: TGTGCCAGCAGCCATTTGGACAGTTACAATGAGCAGTTCTTC.

V is TRBV28 and J is TRBJ2-7, with 10 bases that match TRBD2. V was pared by 5 bases and J by 6 bases, with 7 bases of the junction left unmatched. Germline loops: CDR1 MDHEN, CDR2 SYDVKM. This CDR3 region has 14 residues. CDR3 region: CASSPTGTSVEQYF. In nucleotides, the CDR3 is TGTGCCAGCAGTCCTACCGGGACTAGCGTCGAGCAGTACTTC.

The table lists this clonotype with many counts. The rearrangement links TRBV7-2 to TRBJ2-1, with TRBD2 identical over 8 bases. The CDR3 runs to 13 residues. Germline loops: CDR1 SGHTA, CDR2 FQGNSA. Trimming at V came to 8 bases and at J to 9 bases, leaving 9 bases not matched to a gene. CDR3: CASAPPGGGEQFF. In DNA, the CDR3 is TGTGCCAGCGCCCCTCCGGGAGGGGGTGAGCAGTTCTTC.

The chain carries TRBV7-8 and TRBJ1-5; 8 bases map to TRBD1. V trimming: 4 bases; J trimming: 11 bases; junction bases outside the gene matches: 4. This CDR3 spans 12 amino acids. Per the germline V gene, CDR1 is SGHVS and CDR2 is FQNEAQ. CDR3 DNA sequence: TGTGCCAGCAGCTCACGGACAGGGACCCAGCATTTT. Residues: CASSSRTGTQHF.

This clonotype was counted many times. The chain employs TRBV3-1 and TRBJ2-3, with D possibly called TRBD1 or TRBD2 (5 bases each). Germline assignment: CDR1 LGHDT and CDR2 YNNKEL (reference sequence). Deletions cut 1 base from V and 2 bases from J, with 7 bases between. The CDR3 spans 14 residues. CDR3: CASSQVGVTDTQYF. For the CDR3, the DNA is TGTGCCAGCAGCCAAGTGGGGGTCACAGATACGCAGTATTTT.

This clonotype was observed a few times. The gene calls are TRBV4-3 and TRBJ1-6, with D possibly being TRBD1 (5 bases). V was cut by 1 base and J by 8 bases, with 15 bases left in between. CDR3 length: 16 residues. Germline V gene data show CDR1 as LGHNA and CDR2 as YSLEER. The CDR3 loop reads CASSQGRQIPHSPLHF. CDR3 sequence (DNA): TGCGCCAGCAGCCAAGGAAGACAGATTCCTCATTCACCCCTCCACTTT.

The rearrangement links TRBV19 to TRBJ1-2; TRBD1 might be the D (5 bases). Germline V lookup: CDR1 LNHDA, CDR2 SQIVND (reference sequence). The CDR3 contains 13 residues. Trimming took off 10 bases at V and 8 bases at J, with 20 bases between the two ends. CDR3 amino acids: CATNEWGVGGYTF. CDR3 in DNA: TGTGCCACTAACGAGTGGGGGGTCGGCGGCTACACCTTC.

This clonotype was picked up many times. CDR3 sequence: CASSYSSSGRSDTQYF. The CDR3 nucleotides are TGTGCCAGCAGTTACTCTAGTAGCGGGAGGTCAGATACGCAGTATTTT. The chain couples TRBV6-5 to TRBJ2-3, with 10 bases matching TRBD2. V trimming: 0 bases; J trimming: 4 bases; junction bases outside the gene matches: 4. The CDR3 contains 16 residues. The germline gives CDR1 MNHEY, CDR2 SVGAGI.

The CDR3 sequence: CATSTFGNTEAFF. CDR3 coding DNA: TGTGCCACCAGCACTTTTGGGAACACTGAAGCTTTCTTT. The genes are TRBV15 and TRBJ1-1; no clear D gene. V was clipped by 4 bases and J by 1 base, with 7 bases between them. This CDR3 is built from 13 residues. Germline CDR1 is LNHNV and CDR2 is YYDKDF (reference sequence). Together with reference TRBV15 and TRBJ1-1, the CDR3 gives the full variable domain: DAMVIQNPRYQVTQFGKPVTLSCSQTLNHNVMYWYQQKSSQAPKLLFHYYDKDFNNEADTPDNFQSRRPNTSFCFLDIRSPGLGDTAMYLCATSTFGNTEAFFGQGTRLTVV.

This clonotype came up many times. The chain has TRBV2 and TRBJ2-1; possible D gene TRBD1, 6 bases. CDR1 and CDR2 from the germline V gene are SNHLY and FYNNEI. The CDR3 contains 13 residues. Between the trimmed V and J ends, which lost 8 bases and 5 bases, there was a span of 13 bases. This chain's CDR3 is CASPLGDNNEQFF. DNA of the CDR3: TGTGCCAGCCCCCTAGGGGACAACAATGAGCAGTTCTTC. The full variable domain, its missing parts supplied by reference TRBV2 and TRBJ2-1, is EPEVTQTPSHQVTQMGQEVILRCVPISNHLYFYWYRQILGQKVEFLVSFYNNEISEKSEIFDDQFSVERPDGSNFTLKIRSTKLEDSAMYFCASPLGDNNEQFFGPGTRLTVL.

This clonotype occurred many times. One end of the junction fails to match germline, which may point to a read error. The chain uses TRBV12-3 or TRBV12-4 and TRBJ2-1, with 13 nucleotides matching TRBD2. This CDR3 is 16 amino acids long. CDR3 bases: TGTGCCAGCAGCTTAGCCGGGACTAGCGGGAACAATGAGCAGTTCTTC. This sequence encodes CASSLAGTSGNNEQFF.

The chain links TRBV24-1 to TRBJ2-7, with 10 bases fitting TRBD1. CDR1 and CDR2 (germline): KGHDR, SFDVKD. The CDR3 covers 14 residues. Unmatched junction bases numbered 1, after V lost 1 base and J lost 5 bases. CDR3 sequence reads: CATSDLGQGDEQYF. CDR3 DNA: TGTGCCACCAGTGATTTAGGACAGGGGGACGAGCAGTACTTC.

V and J are TRBV20-1 and TRBJ2-1, with 9 bases lining up with TRBD2. Trimming at V came to 3 bases and at J to 4 bases, leaving 7 bases not matched to a gene. The CDR3 extends over 15 amino acids. From germline, CDR1 is DFQATT and CDR2 SNEGSKA (reference sequence). The DNA of the CDR3 is TGCAGTGCTAGCCCCCCGACTAGCGGTTACAATGAGCAGTTCTTC. It encodes CSASPPTSGYNEQFF.

This clonotype was detected ten times or more. One end of the junction fails to match germline, which may point to a read error. The genes are TRBV7-2 and TRBJ2-1; tentative D call: TRBD2 (6 bases). The V gene's germline CDR1 is SGHTA and CDR2 FQGNSA. This CDR3 has 11 residues. The CDR3 loop reads CASSNAGTRLF. CDR3 nucleotide sequence: TGTGCCAGCAGCAATGCCGGGACTCGTCTCTTC. Based on the CDR3 plus reference TRBV7-2 and TRBJ2-1, the full variable domain is GAGVSQSPSNKVTEKGKDVELRCDPISGHTALYWYRQSLGQGLEFLIYFQGNSAPDKSGLPSDRFSAERTGGSVSTLTIQRTQQEDSAVYLCASSNAGTRLFGPGTRLTVL.